These 23 T cell receptor beta chains originate from one sample sequenced in a study of beta chain features in type 1 diabetes. General study points: Significant though moderate, a shortening of TCRB CDR3s appeared in all four CD4+ subsets of Type 1 diabetes patients.

As every portion of the isolated RNA was reverse transcribed, the sequencing read expressed TCRB transcripts. Clones were read by immunoSEQ multiplex PCR, and TCRdb kept only the in-frame ones, dropping some. The sample records hundreds of thousands of clones, more than 13% being singletons. What these receptors recognize is not known. Sequenced input: naive CD4+ T cells from blood. The receptors were sampled from a young man with type 1 diabetes.

The chain has TRBV10-3 and TRBJ2-5; TRBD2 matches 8 bases. Germline values: CDR1 ENHRY, CDR2 SYGVKD. The ends lost 3 bases at V and 0 bases at J; junction bases unmatched: 9. CDR3 length: 17 amino acids. The CDR3 reads CAISEKAGALYQETQYF. Written as DNA, the CDR3 is TGTGCCATCAGTGAAAAAGCGGGGGCCCTCTACCAAGAGACCCAGTACTTC.

As for this clone: Other DNA sequences in this sample translate to the same CDR3. The chain links TRBV5-1 to TRBJ1-2; a possible D gene is TRBD1 (5 bases). Germline assignment: CDR1 SGHRS and CDR2 YFSETQ. Trimming removed 0 bases at V and 3 bases at J, with 9 bases between. This CDR3 contains 14 residues. The chain's CDR3 is CASSLVQGDYGYTF. The CDR3, as DNA: TGCGCCAGCAGCTTGGTCCAGGGCGACTATGGCTACACCTTC. The complete variable domain, with remaining parts taken from reference TRBV5-1 and TRBJ1-2, reads KAGVTQTPRYLIKTRGQQVTLSCSPISGHRSVSWYQQTPGQGLQFLFEYFSETQRNKGNFPGRFSGRQFSNSRSEMNVSTLELGDSALYLCASSLVQGDYGYTFGSGTRLTVV.

This clone was recorded a few times. The chain links TRBV7-9 to TRBJ2-7; 10 bases line up with TRBD1. CDR1 SEHNR and CDR2 FQNEAQ come from the germline V gene (reference sequence). The CDR3 length is 17 residues. Trimming at V came to 3 bases and at J to 2 bases, leaving 10 bases not matched to a gene. CDR3 in amino acids: CASSFRPTGTGAYEQYF. DNA of the CDR3: TGTGCCAGCAGCTTTCGCCCGACCGGGACAGGGGCCTACGAGCAGTACTTC. The whole variable domain, remainder taken from reference TRBV7-9 and TRBJ2-7, is DTGVSQNPRHKITKRGQNVTFRCDPISEHNRLYWYRQTLGQGPEFLTYFQNEAQLEKSRLLSDRFSAERPKGSFSTLEIQRTEQGDSAMYLCASSFRPTGTGAYEQYFGPGTRLTVT.

The rearrangement links TRBV11-2 to TRBJ2-2, with a possible D match to TRBD2 (7 bases). The CDR3 extends over 18 amino acids. Germline values: CDR1 SGHAT, CDR2 FQNNGV. V was cut by 4 bases and J by 7 bases, with 25 bases left in between. CDR3 DNA: TGTGCCAGCAGCTCCCCACAGGGCGGGAGAGGTTTTAGCGGGGAGCTGTTTTTT. It encodes CASSSPQGGRGFSGELFF. Variable domain in full (rest from reference TRBV11-2 and TRBJ2-2): EAGVAQSPRYKIIEKRQSVAFWCNPISGHATLYWYQQILGQGPKLLIQFQNNGVVDDSQLPKDRFSAERLKGVDSTLKIQPAKLEDSAVYLCASSSPQGGRGFSGELFFGEGSRLTVL.

The gene calls are TRBV30 and TRBJ2-7; 12 nucleotides match TRBD2. The CDR3 contains 13 residues. CDR1 is GTSNPN, CDR2 SVGIG, per germline (reference sequence). Trimming cost V 3 bases and J 5 bases; bases outside gene matches: 2. CDR3 coding DNA: TGTGCCTGGAGAAGACTAGCGGGAGACGAGCAGTACTTC. This gives the protein CAWRRLAGDEQYF.

The J gene is TRBJ2-7, the V gene TRBV4-2; 8 bases are a match to TRBD2. CDR1 LGHNA and CDR2 YNFKEQ come from the germline V gene. Trimming at V came to 4 bases and at J to 0 bases, leaving 5 bases not matched to a gene. The CDR3 loop spans 15 amino acids. CDR3 loop: CASSPSSGFSYEQYF. CDR3 DNA: TGTGCCAGCAGCCCGTCTAGCGGGTTCTCCTACGAGCAGTACTTC.

This clone was detected only a few times. This chain links TRBV7-9 with TRBJ2-7, with TRBD1 identical over 9 bases. Trimming at V came to 3 bases and at J to 3 bases, leaving 3 bases not matched to a gene. The CDR3 consists of 14 residues. Germline V gene data show CDR1 as SEHNR and CDR2 as FQNEAQ (reference sequence). The CDR3 sequence: CASSFKGQGYEQYF. Written as DNA, the CDR3 is TGTGCCAGCAGCTTCAAGGGACAGGGCTACGAGCAGTACTTC.

This clone came up a few times. This chain links TRBV27 with TRBJ2-1; TRBD1 aligns across 7 bases. V dropped 2 bases and J dropped 3; count of bases not matched to a gene: 4. Germline V gene sequence: CDR1 MNHEY, CDR2 SMNVEV (reference sequence). The CDR3 runs to 15 residues. This CDR3 reads CASSLLRTGYNEQFF. Written as DNA, the CDR3 is TGTGCCAGCAGTTTACTTCGGACAGGCTACAATGAGCAGTTCTTC.

The gene calls are TRBV7-8 and TRBJ1-2; maybe TRBD1 (6 bases). Per the germline V gene, CDR1 is SGHVS and CDR2 is FQNEAQ. Trimming stripped 3 bases from V and 1 base from J, with 9 bases between. The CDR3 is 14 amino acids. Here the CDR3 DNA reads TGTGCCAGCAGCTTTGAGGGGGTTAACTATGGCTACACCTTC. It codes for CASSFEGVNYGYTF.

This rearrangement joins TRBV28 to TRBJ1-2; a weak D match, TRBD1 (6 bases). Germline assignment: CDR1 MDHEN and CDR2 SYDVKM. The V and J ends lost 4 bases and 7 bases respectively, with 10 bases between them. CDR3 length equals 12 residues. This chain's CDR3 is CASSWTALGYTF. The CDR3 DNA sequence: TGTGCCAGCAGTTGGACAGCGCTTGGCTACACCTTC.

This clone has more than one count but fewer than ten. The genes are TRBV28 and TRBJ2-7; possible D gene TRBD1, 5 bases. The CDR3 is made up of 14 amino acids. The germline V and J ends were trimmed by 3 bases and 3 bases, with 12 bases remaining between them. CDR1 is MDHEN, CDR2 SYDVKM, per germline. Here the CDR3 reads CASSFQGRGYEQYF. CDR3 coding DNA: TGTGCCAGCAGTTTCCAGGGTAGGGGCTACGAGCAGTACTTC.

Points on this clone: Germline and junction disagree at one end, which may indicate a read error. The chain couples TRBV7-9 to TRBJ1-5, with 8 positions matching TRBD1. The CDR3 has 17 residues. Looked up from germline, CDR1 is SEHNR and CDR2 is FQNEAQ (reference sequence). The DNA for the CDR3 is TGTGCCAGCAGTTTAGGACAGGGCGATTATAGCAATCAGCCCCAGCATTTT. Its translation is CASSLGQGDYSNQPQHF.

The chain links TRBV5-4 to TRBJ2-1; unclear D gene. CDR1 SGHNT and CDR2 YYREEE come from the germline V gene (reference sequence). The CDR3 consists of 17 residues. The V and J ends lost 4 bases and 0 bases respectively, with 17 bases between them. The CDR3 reads CASSRNPEVSSYNEQFF. In nucleotides, the CDR3 is TGTGCCAGCAGCCGAAACCCTGAAGTGAGCTCCTACAATGAGCAGTTCTTC. Supplemented by reference TRBV5-4 and TRBJ2-1, the full variable domain reads ETGVTQSPTHLIKTRGQQVTLRCSSQSGHNTVSWYQQALGQGPQFIFQYYREEENGRGNFPPRFSGLQFPNYSSELNVNALELDDSALYLCASSRNPEVSSYNEQFFGPGTRLTVL.

This clone turned up a few times. This chain connects TRBV28 to TRBJ2-7; TRBD1 matches 9 bases. Trimming at V came to 4 bases and at J to 0 bases, leaving 7 bases not matched to a gene. CDR1 and CDR2 (germline): MDHEN, SYDVKM. The CDR3 totals 16 residues. CDR3 coding DNA: TGTGCCAGCAGTTCCCCCGGGACAGGGCGCTCCTACGAGCAGTACTTC. It is translated as CASSSPGTGRSYEQYF. Full variable domain (remainder filled in from reference TRBV28 and TRBJ2-7): DVKVTQSSRYLVKRTGEKVFLECVQDMDHENMFWYRQDPGLGLRLIYFSYDVKMKEKGDIPEGYSVSREKKERFSLILESASTNQTSMYLCASSSPGTGRSYEQYFGPGTRLTVT.

This chain connects TRBV2 to TRBJ1-1, with D unclear. Germline V lookup: CDR1 SNHLY, CDR2 FYNNEI. The CDR3 contains 12 residues. Deletions cut 8 bases from V and 0 bases from J, with 7 bases between. CDR3 coding DNA: TGTGCCAGCCAGGTCATGAACACTGAAGCTTTCTTT. Residues: CASQVMNTEAFF.

The chain carries TRBV5-1 and TRBJ2-7; 10 nucleotides match TRBD1. CDR3 length: 15 amino acids. Germline CDR1 reads SGHRS; CDR2 reads YFSETQ. V lost 3 bases, J lost 2 bases, and 5 bases stayed unmatched. The CDR3 DNA reads TGCGCCAGCAGCTACACCGGGACAGGGGCCTACGAGCAGTACTTC. Translating gives CASSYTGTGAYEQYF. The entire variable domain, with the rest obtained from reference TRBV5-1 and TRBJ2-7, is as follows: KAGVTQTPRYLIKTRGQQVTLSCSPISGHRSVSWYQQTPGQGLQFLFEYFSETQRNKGNFPGRFSGRQFSNSRSEMNVSTLELGDSALYLCASSYTGTGAYEQYFGPGTRLTVT.

This clone appeared a few times. The chain links TRBV9 to TRBJ2-3; D is perhaps TRBD2 (6 bases). Trimming took off 6 bases at V and 0 bases at J, with 14 bases between the two ends. Germline CDR1 is SGDLS and CDR2 is YYNGEE. This CDR3 is built from 15 residues. The CDR3 bases are TGTGCCAGCACCCCGGGGGAGAGAAGCACAGATACGCAGTATTTT. It specifies CASTPGERSTDTQYF. The variable domain in full, with the rest retrieved from reference TRBV9 and TRBJ2-3, is DSGVTQTPKHLITATGQRVTLRCSPRSGDLSVYWYQQSLDQGLQFLIQYYNGEERAKGNILERFSAQQFPDLHSELNLSSLELGDSALYFCASTPGERSTDTQYFGPGTRLTVL.

This clone showed up just a few times. The rearrangement joins TRBV25-1 to TRBJ2-5; no definite D call. The germline V and J ends were trimmed by 1 base and 1 base, with 7 bases remaining between them. The germline V gene encodes CDR1 MGHDK and CDR2 SYGVNS. The CDR3 sequence is 14 residues long. For the CDR3, the DNA is TGTGCCAGCAGTGAATTGTTGGTCCAAGAGACCCAGTACTTC. It translates to CASSELLVQETQYF.

The chain has TRBV30 and TRBJ1-3; possibly TRBD1 for D (5 bases). Trimming cost V 4 bases and J 0 bases, with 13 bases left between them. CDR3 length: 15 amino acids. Germline loops: CDR1 GTSNPN, CDR2 SVGIG (reference sequence). CDR3 sequence: CAWNHQGLSGNTIYF. The CDR3 coding sequence is TGTGCCTGGAACCATCAGGGCCTCTCTGGAAACACCATATATTTT.

This clone was seen more than once but under ten times. V is TRBV25-1 and J is TRBJ2-5; TRBD2 agrees at 8 bases. The V gene end was trimmed by 1 base and the J gene end by 0 bases; junction bases not matched to a gene: 1. This CDR3 has 15 residues. Germline V gives CDR1 MGHDK, CDR2 SYGVNS. CDR3 in amino acids: CASSELAGYQETQYF. DNA for the CDR3: TGTGCCAGCAGTGAATTAGCGGGGTACCAAGAGACCCAGTACTTC.

This clone was counted only a few times. The chain is built from TRBV5-4 and TRBJ2-7, with D possibly being TRBD1 (6 bases). From germline, CDR1 is SGHNT and CDR2 YYREEE (reference sequence). The CDR3 is 12 amino acids. The germline V and J ends were trimmed by 5 bases and 7 bases, with 13 bases remaining between them. In nucleotides, the CDR3 is TGTGCCAGCAGGGTACAGGGAAGTGAGCAGTACTTC. It yields the protein CASRVQGSEQYF. Based on the CDR3 plus reference TRBV5-4 and TRBJ2-7, the full variable domain is ETGVTQSPTHLIKTRGQQVTLRCSSQSGHNTVSWYQQALGQGPQFIFQYYREEENGRGNFPPRFSGLQFPNYSSELNVNALELDDSALYLCASRVQGSEQYFGPGTRLTVT.

In its sample, this clone was seen a few times. CDR3 bases: TGTGCCAGCAGTCTGGGGATCGCTGAAGCTTTCTTT. Translation gives CASSLGIAEAFF. The rearrangement joins TRBV28 to TRBJ1-1; D gene uncertain. With 5 bases removed from V and 6 bases from J, the gap between germline ends came to 10 bases. This CDR3 region has 12 residues. The germline V gene has CDR1 MDHEN and CDR2 SYDVKM.

This clone has a handful of counts. The rearrangement joins TRBV7-2 to TRBJ1-5; D ambiguous. CDR1 and CDR2 (germline): SGHTA, FQGNSA. The CDR3 has 12 residues. The V and J ends lost 1 base and 6 bases respectively, with 4 bases between them. The CDR3 loop reads CASSLGAQPQHF. In DNA, the CDR3 is TGTGCCAGCAGCTTAGGGGCTCAGCCCCAGCATTTT. Based on the CDR3 plus reference TRBV7-2 and TRBJ1-5, the full variable domain is GAGVSQSPSNKVTEKGKDVELRCDPISGHTALYWYRQSLGQGLEFLIYFQGNSAPDKSGLPSDRFSAERTGGSVSTLTIQRTQQEDSAVYLCASSLGAQPQHFGDGTRLSIL.